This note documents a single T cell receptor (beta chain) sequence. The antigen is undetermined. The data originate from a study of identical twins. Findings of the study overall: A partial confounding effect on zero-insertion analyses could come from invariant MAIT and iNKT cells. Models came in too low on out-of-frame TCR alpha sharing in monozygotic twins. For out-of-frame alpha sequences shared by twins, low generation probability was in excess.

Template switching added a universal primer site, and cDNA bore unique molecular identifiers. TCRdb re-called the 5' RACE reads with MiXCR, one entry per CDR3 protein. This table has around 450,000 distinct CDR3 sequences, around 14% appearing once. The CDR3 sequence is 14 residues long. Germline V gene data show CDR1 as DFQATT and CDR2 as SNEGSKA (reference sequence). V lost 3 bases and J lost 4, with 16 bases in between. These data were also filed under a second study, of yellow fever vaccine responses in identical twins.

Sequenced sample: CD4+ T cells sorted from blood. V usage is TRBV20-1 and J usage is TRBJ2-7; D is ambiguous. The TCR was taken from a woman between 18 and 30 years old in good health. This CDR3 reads CSASRGQVYYEQYF. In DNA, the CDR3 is TGCAGTGCTAGCCGTGGGCAGGTCTATTACGAGCAGTACTTC.